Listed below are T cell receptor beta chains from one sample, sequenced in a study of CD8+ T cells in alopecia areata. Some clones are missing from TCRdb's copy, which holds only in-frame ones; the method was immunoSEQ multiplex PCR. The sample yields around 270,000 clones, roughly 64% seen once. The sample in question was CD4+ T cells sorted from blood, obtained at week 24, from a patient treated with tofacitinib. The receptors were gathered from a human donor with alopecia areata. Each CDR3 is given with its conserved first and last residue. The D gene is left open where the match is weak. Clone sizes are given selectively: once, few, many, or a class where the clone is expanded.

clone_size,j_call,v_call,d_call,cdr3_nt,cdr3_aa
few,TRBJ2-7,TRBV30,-,TGTGCCTGGACTAGGGATGAGCCCCGCCGATTTTTC,CAWTRDEPRRFF
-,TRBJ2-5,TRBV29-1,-,TGCAGCGTTGAACTCCACCAGAAGGAGACCCAGTACTTC,CSVELHQKETQYF
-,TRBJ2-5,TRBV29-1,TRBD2,TGCAGCGTTGTTTCAAGCGGGGGAGAGACCCAGTACTTC,CSVVSSGGETQYF
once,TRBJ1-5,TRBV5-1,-,TGCGCCAGCAGCGAGCAGTGGGATCAGCCCCAGCATTTT,CASSEQWDQPQHF
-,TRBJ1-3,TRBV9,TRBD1,TGTGCCAGCAGCCCTCGGGACAGGGCAAACACCATATATTTT,CASSPRDRANTIYF
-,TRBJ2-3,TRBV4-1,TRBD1,TGCGCCAGCAGCCAAGTGGGACAGGGAATTTCAGATACGCAGTATTTT,CASSQVGQGISDTQYF
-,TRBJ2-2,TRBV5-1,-,TGCGCCAGCAGCTTGGCCATCGCCGGGGAGCTGTTTTTT,CASSLAIAGELFF
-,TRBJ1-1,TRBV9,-,TGTGCCAGCAGCGTAGCTAACGGGGACTTGACTGAAGCTTTCTTT,CASSVANGDLTEAFF
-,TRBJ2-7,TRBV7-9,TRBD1,TGTGCCAGCAGCTTAGGACAGGGGTCATACTACTCCTACGAGCAGTACTTC,CASSLGQGSYYSYEQYF
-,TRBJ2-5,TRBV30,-,TGTGCCTGGGCCCGGCATCAAGAGACCCAGTACTTC,CAWARHQETQYF
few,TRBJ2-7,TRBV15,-,TGTGCCACCAGCAGAGGGGCAGGGCTGGGCGAGCAGTACTTC,CATSRGAGLGEQYF
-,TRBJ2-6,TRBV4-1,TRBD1,TGCGCCAGCAGCCAAGCGGGACAGCCATTCTCTGGGGCCAACGTCCTGACTTTC,CASSQAGQPFSGANVLTF
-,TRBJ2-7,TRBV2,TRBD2,TGTGCCAGCAGTTTCGGCGGGGGGGACTACGAGCAGTACTTC,CASSFGGGDYEQYF
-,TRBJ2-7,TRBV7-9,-,TGTGCCAGCAGCTTAGTCGCGGACAACGAGCAGTACTTC,CASSLVADNEQYF
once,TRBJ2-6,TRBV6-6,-,TGTGCCAGCAGTAGGGGATCAGGGGCCAACGTCCTGACTTTC,CASSRGSGANVLTF
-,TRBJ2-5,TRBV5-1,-,TGCGCCAGCAGCTCGTACTTGAAAGAGACCCAGTACTTC,CASSSYLKETQYF
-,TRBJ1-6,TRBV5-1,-,TGCGCCAGCAGCTTGGAGGGAGGGAAATCACCCCTCCACTTT,CASSLEGGKSPLHF
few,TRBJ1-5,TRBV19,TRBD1,TGTGCCAGTAGCGGGACAGGGGTAGGGCCCCAGCATTTT,CASSGTGVGPQHF
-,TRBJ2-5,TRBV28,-,TGTGCCAGCAGCGTAGCACACGGAGGGGAGACCCAGTACTTC,CASSVAHGGETQYF
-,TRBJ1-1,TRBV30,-,TGTGCCTGGTTTGTTAGGGGGAACACTGAAGCTTTCTTT,CAWFVRGNTEAFF
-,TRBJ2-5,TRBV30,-,TGTGCCTGGAGTCCTCAGATACAGGGGACCCAGTACTTC,CAWSPQIQGTQYF
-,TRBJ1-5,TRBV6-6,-,TGTGCCAGCAGTTACGGGATAGCCATTAGCAATCAGCCCCAGCATTTT,CASSYGIAISNQPQHF
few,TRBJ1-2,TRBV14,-,TGTGCCAGCAGCGGAGTGCAAGGCTATGGCTACACCTTC,CASSGVQGYGYTF
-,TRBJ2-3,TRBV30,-,TGTGCCTGGAGACAGGGCACAGATACGCAGTATTTT,CAWRQGTDTQYF
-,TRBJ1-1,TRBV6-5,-,TGTGCCAGCAGTTACGGGCGAATGAACACTGAAGCTTCCTTT,CASSYGRMNTEASF